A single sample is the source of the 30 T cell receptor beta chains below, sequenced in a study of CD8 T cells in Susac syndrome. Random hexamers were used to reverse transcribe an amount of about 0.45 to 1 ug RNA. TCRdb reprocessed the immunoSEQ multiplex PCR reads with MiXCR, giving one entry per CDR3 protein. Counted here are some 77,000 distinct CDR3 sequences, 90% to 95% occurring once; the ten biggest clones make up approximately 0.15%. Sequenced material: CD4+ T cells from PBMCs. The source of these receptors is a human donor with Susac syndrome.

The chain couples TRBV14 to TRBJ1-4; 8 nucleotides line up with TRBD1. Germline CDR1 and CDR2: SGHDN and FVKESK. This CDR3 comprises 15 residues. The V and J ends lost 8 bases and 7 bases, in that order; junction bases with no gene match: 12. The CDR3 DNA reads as TGTGCCAGCCAAAGGACAGGGACGGGGCTTGAAAAACTGTTTTTT. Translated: CASQRTGTGLEKLFF. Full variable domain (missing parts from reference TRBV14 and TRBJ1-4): EAGVTQFPSHSVIEKGQTVTLRCDPISGHDNLYWYRRVMGKEIKFLLHFVKESKQDESGMPNNRFLAERTGGTYSTLKVQPAELEDSGVYFCASQRTGTGLEKLFFGSGTQLSVL.

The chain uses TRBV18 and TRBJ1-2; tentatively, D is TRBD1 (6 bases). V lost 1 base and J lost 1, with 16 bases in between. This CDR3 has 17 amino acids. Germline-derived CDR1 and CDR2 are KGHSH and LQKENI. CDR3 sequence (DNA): TGTGCCAGCTCACCACTATCATACCGGGACAATAACTATGGCTACACCTTC. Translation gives CASSPLSYRDNNYGYTF.

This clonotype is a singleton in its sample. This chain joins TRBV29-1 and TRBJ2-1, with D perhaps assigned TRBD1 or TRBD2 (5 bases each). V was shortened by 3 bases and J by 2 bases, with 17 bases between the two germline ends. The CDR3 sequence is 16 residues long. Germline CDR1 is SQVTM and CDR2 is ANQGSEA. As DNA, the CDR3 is TGCAGCGTTGATACCGTGGGACGGAGGACCTACAATGAGCAGTTCTTC. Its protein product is CSVDTVGRRTYNEQFF.

The CDR3, as DNA: TGTGCCAGCAGCCAATCACGAAATGAAAAACTGTTTTTT. It translates to CASSQSRNEKLFF. V usage is TRBV7-2 and J usage is TRBJ1-4, with D uncertain. Trimming took 5 bases from V and 5 from J, leaving 9 bases between them. The length of the CDR3 is 13 residues. Germline V CDR1 and CDR2: SGHTA, FQGNSA.

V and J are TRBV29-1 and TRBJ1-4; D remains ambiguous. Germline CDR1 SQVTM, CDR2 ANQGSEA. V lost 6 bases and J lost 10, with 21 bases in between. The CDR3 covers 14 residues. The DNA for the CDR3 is TGCAGCGTCCTCCCGGGGAGCGGTCGGGGAAAACTGTTTTTT. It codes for CSVLPGSGRGKLFF.

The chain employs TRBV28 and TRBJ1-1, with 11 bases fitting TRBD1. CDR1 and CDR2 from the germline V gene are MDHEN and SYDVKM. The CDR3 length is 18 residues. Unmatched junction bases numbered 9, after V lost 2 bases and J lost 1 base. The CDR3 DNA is TGTGCCAGCAGTTTAGATCGGACAGGGGGCACGGGGAACACTGAAGCTTTCTTT. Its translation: CASSLDRTGGTGNTEAFF.

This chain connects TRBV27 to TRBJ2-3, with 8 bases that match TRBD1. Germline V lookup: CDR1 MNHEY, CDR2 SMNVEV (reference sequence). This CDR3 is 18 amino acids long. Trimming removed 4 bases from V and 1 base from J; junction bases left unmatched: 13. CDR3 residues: CASSSSRDPGQGTDTQYF. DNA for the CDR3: TGTGCCAGCAGTTCAAGTCGCGATCCGGGACAGGGCACAGATACGCAGTATTTT.

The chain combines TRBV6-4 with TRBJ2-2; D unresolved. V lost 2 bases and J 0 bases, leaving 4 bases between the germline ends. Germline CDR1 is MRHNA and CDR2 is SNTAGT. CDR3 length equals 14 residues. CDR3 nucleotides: TGTGCCAGCAGTGACGAGGCGAACACCGGGGAGCTGTTTTTT. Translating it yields CASSDEANTGELFF.

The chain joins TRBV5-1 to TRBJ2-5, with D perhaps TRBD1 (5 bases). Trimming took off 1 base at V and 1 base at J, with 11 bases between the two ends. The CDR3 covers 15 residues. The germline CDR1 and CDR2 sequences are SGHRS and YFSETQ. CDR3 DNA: TGCGCCAGCAGCTTGAGGGGCGGCGGCCAAGAGACCCAGTACTTC. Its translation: CASSLRGGGQETQYF.

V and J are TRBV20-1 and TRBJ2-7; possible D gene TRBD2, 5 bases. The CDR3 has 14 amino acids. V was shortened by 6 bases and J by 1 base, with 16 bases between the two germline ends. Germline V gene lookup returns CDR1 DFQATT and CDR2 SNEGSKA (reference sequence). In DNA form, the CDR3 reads TGCAGTGCCAGCTACCTGGCGGGTTCCTACGAGCAGTACTTC. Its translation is CSASYLAGSYEQYF.

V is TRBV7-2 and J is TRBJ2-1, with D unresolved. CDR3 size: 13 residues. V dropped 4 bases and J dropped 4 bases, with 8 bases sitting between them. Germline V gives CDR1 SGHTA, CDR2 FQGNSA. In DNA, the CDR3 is TGTGCCAGCAGCTCGCAGCCGTACAATGAGCAGTTCTTC. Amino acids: CASSSQPYNEQFF.

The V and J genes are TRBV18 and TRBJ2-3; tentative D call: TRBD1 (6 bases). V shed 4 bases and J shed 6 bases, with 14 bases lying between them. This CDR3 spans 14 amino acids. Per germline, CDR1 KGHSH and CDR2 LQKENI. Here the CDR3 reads CASSLQGGIDTQYF. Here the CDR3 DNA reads TGTGCCAGCTCACTACAAGGGGGTATCGATACGCAGTATTTT.

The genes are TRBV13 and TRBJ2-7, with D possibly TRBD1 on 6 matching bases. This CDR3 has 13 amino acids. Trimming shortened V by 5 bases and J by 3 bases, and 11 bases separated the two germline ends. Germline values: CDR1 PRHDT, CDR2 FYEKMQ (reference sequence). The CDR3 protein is CASSQQQGYEQYF. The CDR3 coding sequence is TGTGCCAGCAGCCAACAACAGGGCTACGAGCAGTACTTC.

The CDR3 region has the DNA TGCAGCGTTGGATCTTTTAGGGGAGGCTACACCTTC. Translated: CSVGSFRGGYTF. This chain uses TRBV29-1 with TRBJ1-2, with D possibly being TRBD1 (5 bases). The germline V gene has CDR1 SQVTM and CDR2 ANQGSEA. This CDR3 has 12 amino acids. V was shortened by 4 bases and J by 8 bases, with 14 bases between the two germline ends.

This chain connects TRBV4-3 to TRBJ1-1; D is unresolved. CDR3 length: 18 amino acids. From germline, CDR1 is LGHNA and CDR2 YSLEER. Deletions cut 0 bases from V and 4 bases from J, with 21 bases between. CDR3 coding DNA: TGCGCCAGCAGCCAAGATATTGGGTCAGGCCGGATCCGCACTGAAGCTTTCTTT. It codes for CASSQDIGSGRIRTEAFF.

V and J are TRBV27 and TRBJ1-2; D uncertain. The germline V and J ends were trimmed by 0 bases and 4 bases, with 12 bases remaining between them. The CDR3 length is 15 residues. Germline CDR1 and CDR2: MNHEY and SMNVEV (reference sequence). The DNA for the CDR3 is TGTGCCAGCAGTTTATCCCGGGGAGCTTCCTATGGCTACACCTTC. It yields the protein CASSLSRGASYGYTF.

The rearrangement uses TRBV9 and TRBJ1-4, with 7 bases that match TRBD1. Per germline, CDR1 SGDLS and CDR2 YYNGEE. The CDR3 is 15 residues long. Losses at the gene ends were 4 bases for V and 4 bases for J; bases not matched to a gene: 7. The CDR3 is CASSIRQGSNEKLFF. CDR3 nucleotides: TGTGCCAGCAGCATCCGACAGGGAAGTAATGAAAAACTGTTTTTT.

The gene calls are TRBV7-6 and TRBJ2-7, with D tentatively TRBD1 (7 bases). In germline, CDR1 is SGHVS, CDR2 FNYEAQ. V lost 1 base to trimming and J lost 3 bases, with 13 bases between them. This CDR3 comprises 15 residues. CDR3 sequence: CASSLVDREDYEQYF. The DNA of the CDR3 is TGTGCCAGCAGCTTAGTCGACAGGGAGGACTACGAGCAGTACTTC.

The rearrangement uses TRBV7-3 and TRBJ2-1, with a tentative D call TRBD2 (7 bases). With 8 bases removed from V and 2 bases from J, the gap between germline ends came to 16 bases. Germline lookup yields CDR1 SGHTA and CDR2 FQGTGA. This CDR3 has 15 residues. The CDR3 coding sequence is TGTGCCAGCGCCCGCGGGGGCCTTCCCTACAATGAGCAGTTCTTC. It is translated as CASARGGLPYNEQFF. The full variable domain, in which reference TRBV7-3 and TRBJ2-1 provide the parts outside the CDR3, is GAGVSQTPSNKVTEKGKYVELRCDPISGHTALYWYRQSLGQGPEFLIYFQGTGAADDSGLPNDRFFAVRPEGSVSTLKIQRTERGDSAVYLCASARGGLPYNEQFFGPGTRLTVL.

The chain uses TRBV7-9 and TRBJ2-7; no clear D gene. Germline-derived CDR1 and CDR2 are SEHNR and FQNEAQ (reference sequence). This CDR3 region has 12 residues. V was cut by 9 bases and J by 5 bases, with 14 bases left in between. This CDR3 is CASRLVGDEQYF. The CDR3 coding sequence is TGTGCCAGTAGACTCGTTGGCGACGAGCAGTACTTC.

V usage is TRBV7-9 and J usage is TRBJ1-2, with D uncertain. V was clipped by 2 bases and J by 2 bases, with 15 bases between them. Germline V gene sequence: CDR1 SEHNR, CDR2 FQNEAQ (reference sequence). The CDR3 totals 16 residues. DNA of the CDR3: TGTGCCAGCAGCTTAACTTCCGCCTATAGCAACTATGGCTACACCTTC. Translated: CASSLTSAYSNYGYTF.

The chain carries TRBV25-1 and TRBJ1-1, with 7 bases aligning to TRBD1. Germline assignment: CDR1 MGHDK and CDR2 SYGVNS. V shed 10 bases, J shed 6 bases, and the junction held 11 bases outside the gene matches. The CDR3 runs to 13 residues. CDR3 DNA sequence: TGTGCCACCCAACGGACAGGTCGCGCTGAAGCTTTCTTT. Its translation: CATQRTGRAEAFF.

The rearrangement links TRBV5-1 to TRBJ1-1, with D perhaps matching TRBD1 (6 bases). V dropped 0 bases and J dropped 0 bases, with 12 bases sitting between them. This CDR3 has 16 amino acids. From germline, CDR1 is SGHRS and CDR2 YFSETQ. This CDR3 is CASSLDWGAMNTEAFF. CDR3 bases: TGCGCCAGCAGCTTGGACTGGGGGGCCATGAACACTGAAGCTTTCTTT.

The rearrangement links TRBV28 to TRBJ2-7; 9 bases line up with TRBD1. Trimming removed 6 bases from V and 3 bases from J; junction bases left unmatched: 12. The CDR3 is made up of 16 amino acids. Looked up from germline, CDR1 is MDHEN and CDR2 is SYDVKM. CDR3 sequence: CASSPPQGARLYEQYF. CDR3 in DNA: TGTGCCAGCAGCCCGCCACAGGGGGCAAGGCTCTACGAGCAGTACTTC.

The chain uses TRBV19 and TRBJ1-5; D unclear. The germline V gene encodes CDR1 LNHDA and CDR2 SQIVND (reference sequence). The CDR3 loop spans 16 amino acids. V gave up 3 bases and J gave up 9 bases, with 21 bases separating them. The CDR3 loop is CASSIREEIPVGPQHF. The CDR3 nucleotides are TGTGCCAGTAGTATCCGGGAAGAAATCCCAGTAGGGCCCCAGCATTTT.

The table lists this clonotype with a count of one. The CDR3 nucleotides read TGTGCCAGCAGCTTTCAGAACAATCAGCCCCAGCATTTT. Translating it yields CASSFQNNQPQHF. V and J are TRBV7-2 and TRBJ1-5; no definite D call. The germline V and J ends were trimmed by 3 bases and 3 bases, with 6 bases remaining between them. The CDR3 has 13 residues. Germline values: CDR1 SGHTA, CDR2 FQGNSA.

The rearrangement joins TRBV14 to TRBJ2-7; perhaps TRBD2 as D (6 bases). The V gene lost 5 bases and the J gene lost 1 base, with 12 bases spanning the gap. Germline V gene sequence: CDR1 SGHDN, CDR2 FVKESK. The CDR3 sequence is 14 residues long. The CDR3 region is CASSGGRLSYEQYF. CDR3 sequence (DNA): TGTGCCAGCAGCGGGGGGAGGTTGTCCTACGAGCAGTACTTC.

The CDR3 loop is CSARAGGGFSRYGYTF. DNA for the CDR3: TGCAGTGCTAGAGCAGGGGGCGGATTTAGTCGATATGGCTACACCTTC. The chain uses TRBV20-1 and TRBJ1-2, with TRBD1 matching over 8 bases. The V segment lost 1 base and the J segment 5 bases; nucleotides outside the gene matches: 12. The length of the CDR3 is 16 residues. Germline V gene sequence: CDR1 DFQATT, CDR2 SNEGSKA (reference sequence).

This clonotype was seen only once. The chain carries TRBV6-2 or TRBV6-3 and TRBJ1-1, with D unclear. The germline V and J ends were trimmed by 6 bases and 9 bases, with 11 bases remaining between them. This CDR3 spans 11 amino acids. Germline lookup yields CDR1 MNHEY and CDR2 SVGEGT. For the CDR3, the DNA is TGTGCCAGCAGGAGAGACGGGAAAGCTTTCTTT. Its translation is CASRRDGKAFF.

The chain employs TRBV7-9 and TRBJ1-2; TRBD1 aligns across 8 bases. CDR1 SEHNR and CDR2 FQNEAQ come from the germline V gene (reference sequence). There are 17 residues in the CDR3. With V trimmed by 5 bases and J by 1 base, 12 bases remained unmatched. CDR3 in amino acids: CASSPQAGTGHNYGYTF. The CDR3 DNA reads TGTGCCAGCAGCCCTCAGGCCGGGACAGGTCATAACTATGGCTACACCTTC.